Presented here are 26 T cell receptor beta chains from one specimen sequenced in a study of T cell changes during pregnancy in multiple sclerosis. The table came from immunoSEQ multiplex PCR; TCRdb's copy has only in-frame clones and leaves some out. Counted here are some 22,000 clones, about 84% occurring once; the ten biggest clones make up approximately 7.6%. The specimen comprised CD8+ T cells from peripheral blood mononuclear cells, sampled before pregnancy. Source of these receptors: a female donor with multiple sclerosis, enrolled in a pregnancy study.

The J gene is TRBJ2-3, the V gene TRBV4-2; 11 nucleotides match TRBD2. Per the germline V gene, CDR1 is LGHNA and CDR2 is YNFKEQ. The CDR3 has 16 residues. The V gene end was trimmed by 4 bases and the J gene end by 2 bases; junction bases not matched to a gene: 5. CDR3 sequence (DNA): TGTGCCAGCAGCCTACTAGCGGGAGACTTCACAGATACGCAGTATTTT. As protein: CASSLLAGDFTDTQYF.

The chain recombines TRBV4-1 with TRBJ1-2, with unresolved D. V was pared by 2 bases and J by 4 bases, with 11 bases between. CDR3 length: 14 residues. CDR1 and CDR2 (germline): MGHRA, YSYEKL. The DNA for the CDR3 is TGCGCCAGCAGCCAAACCTATTTGTCCTATGGCTACACCTTC. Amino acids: CASSQTYLSYGYTF.

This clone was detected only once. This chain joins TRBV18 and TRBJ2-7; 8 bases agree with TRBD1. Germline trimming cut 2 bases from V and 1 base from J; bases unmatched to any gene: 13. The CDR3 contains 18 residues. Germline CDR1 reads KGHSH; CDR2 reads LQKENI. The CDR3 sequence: CASSPRSGGALTSYEQYF. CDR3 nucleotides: TGTGCCAGCTCACCAAGGTCAGGGGGCGCGCTTACTTCCTACGAGCAGTACTTC.

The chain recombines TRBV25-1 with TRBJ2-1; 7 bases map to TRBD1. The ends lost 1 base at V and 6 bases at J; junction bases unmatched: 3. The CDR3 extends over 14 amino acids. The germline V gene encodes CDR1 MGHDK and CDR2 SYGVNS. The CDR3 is CASSEWQGVNEQFF. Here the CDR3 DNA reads TGTGCCAGCAGTGAATGGCAGGGGGTCAATGAGCAGTTCTTC.

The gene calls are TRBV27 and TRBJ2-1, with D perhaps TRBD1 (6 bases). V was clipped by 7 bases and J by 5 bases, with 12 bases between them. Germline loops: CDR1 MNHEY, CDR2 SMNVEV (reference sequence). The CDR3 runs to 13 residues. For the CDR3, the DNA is TGTGCCAGCAAGGGACATCAGGACAATGAGCAGTTCTTC. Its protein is CASKGHQDNEQFF.

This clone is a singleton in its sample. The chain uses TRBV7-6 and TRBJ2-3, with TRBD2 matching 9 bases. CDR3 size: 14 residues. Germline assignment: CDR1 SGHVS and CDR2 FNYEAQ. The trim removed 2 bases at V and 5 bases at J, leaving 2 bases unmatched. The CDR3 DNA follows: TGTGCCAGCAGCTTAAGAGCGGGAGGAGATACGCAGTATTTT. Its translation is CASSLRAGGDTQYF.

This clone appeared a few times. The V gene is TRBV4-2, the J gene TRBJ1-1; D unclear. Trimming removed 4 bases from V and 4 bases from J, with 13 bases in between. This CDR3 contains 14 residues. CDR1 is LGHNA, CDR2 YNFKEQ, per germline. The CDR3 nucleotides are TGTGCCAGCAGCCCCAAAGACCCGGGCACTGAAGCTTTCTTT. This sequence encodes CASSPKDPGTEAFF.

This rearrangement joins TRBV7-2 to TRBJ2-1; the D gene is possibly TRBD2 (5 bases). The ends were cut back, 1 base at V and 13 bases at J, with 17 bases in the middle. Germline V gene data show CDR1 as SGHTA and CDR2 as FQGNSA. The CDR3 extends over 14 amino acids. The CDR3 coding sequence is TGTGCCAGCAGCTTAGTTCGGGCGCGAGGGAAACAGTTCTTC. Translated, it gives CASSLVRARGKQFF.

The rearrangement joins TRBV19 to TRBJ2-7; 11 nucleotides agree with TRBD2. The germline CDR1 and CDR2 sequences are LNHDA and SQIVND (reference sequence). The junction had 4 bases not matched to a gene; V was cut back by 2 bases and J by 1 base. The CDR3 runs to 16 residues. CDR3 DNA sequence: TGTGCCAGTAGTATACTAGCGGGAGGTTCGTCCTACGAGCAGTACTTC. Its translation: CASSILAGGSSYEQYF.

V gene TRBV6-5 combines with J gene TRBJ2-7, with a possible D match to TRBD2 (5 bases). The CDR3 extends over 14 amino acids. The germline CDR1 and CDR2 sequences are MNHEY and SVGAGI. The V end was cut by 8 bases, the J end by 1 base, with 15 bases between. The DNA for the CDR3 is TGTGCCAGCTTCCGGTTTGGACTGTCCTACGAGCAGTACTTC. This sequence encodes CASFRFGLSYEQYF.

The CDR3: CASSSHHRGQGRWYSNQPQHF. The CDR3 region has the DNA TGTGCCAGCAGCTCACACCACAGGGGGCAGGGTCGATGGTATAGCAATCAGCCCCAGCATTTT. The chain employs TRBV7-6 and TRBJ1-5; 9 nucleotides align to TRBD1. V dropped 4 bases and J dropped 0; count of bases not matched to a gene: 19. In germline, CDR1 is SGHVS, CDR2 FNYEAQ. This CDR3 is built from 21 residues.

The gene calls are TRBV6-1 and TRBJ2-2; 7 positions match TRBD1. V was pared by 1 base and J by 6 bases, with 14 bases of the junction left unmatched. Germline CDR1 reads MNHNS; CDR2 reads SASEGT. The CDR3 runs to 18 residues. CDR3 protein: CASSEVWIEGARAGELFF. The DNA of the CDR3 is TGTGCCAGCAGTGAAGTATGGATCGAGGGGGCGCGCGCCGGGGAGCTGTTTTTT.

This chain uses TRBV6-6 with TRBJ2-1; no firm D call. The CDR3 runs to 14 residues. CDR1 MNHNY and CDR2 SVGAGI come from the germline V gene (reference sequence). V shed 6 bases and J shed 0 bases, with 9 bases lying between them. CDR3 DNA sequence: TGTGCCAGCAGCGACTGGAGCTCCTACAATGAGCAGTTCTTC. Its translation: CASSDWSSYNEQFF.

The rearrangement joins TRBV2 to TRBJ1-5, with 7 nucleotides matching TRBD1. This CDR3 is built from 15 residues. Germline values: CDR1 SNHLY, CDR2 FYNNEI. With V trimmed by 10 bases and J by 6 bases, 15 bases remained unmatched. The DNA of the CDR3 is TGTGCCACCAGCCCCCGGGACAGCTCTCTTCAGCCCCAGCATTTT. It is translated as CATSPRDSSLQPQHF.

This chain's CDR3 is CASSEGAGGPGANVLTF. The CDR3 nucleotides are TGTGCCAGCAGCGAAGGGGCAGGGGGGCCTGGGGCCAACGTCCTGACTTTC. The rearrangement uses TRBV7-6 and TRBJ2-6, with D perhaps matching TRBD1 (7 bases). Germline loops: CDR1 SGHVS, CDR2 FNYEAQ. CDR3 length: 17 amino acids. V lost 5 bases, J lost 2 bases, and 16 bases lay in between.

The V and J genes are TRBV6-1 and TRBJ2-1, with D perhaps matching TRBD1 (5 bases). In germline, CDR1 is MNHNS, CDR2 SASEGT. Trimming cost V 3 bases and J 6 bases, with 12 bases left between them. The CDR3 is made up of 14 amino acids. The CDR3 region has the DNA TGTGCCAGCAGTGATACAGGCCTCAGCAATGAGCAGTTCTTC. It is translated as CASSDTGLSNEQFF.

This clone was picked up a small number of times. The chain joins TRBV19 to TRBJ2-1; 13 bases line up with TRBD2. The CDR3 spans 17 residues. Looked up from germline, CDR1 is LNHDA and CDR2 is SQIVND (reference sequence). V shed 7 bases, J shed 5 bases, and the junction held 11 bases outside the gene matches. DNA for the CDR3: TGTGCCAGTACACTCCTTTCGGGACTAGCGGGAAACAATGAGCAGTTCTTC. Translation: CASTLLSGLAGNNEQFF.

The CDR3 is CASSFSLMNTEAFF. CDR3 nucleotide sequence: TGTGCCAGCAGTTTCTCTCTTATGAACACTGAAGCTTTCTTT. The chain carries TRBV27 and TRBJ1-1; D is unclear. This CDR3 is built from 14 residues. Germline V gene lookup returns CDR1 MNHEY and CDR2 SMNVEV (reference sequence). The ends were cut back, 3 bases at V and 0 bases at J, with 8 bases in the middle.

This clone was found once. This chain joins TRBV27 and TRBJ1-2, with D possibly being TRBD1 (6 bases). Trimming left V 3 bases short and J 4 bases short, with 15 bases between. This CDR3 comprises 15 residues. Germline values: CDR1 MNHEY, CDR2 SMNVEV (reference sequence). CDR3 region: CASSFLGGPTYGYTF. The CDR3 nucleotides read TGTGCCAGCAGTTTCCTGGGGGGGCCCACCTATGGCTACACCTTC.

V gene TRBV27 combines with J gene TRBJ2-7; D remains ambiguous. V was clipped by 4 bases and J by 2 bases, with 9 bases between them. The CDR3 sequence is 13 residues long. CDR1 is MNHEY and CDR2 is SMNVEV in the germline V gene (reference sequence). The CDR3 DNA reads TGTGCCAGCAGTTCCGCGACACCCTACGAGCAGTACTTC. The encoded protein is CASSSATPYEQYF.

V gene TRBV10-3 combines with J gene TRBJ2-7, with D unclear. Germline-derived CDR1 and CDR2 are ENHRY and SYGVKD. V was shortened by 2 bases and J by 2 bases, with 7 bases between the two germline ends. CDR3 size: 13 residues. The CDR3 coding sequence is TGTGCCATCAGTGAGACTTTGCCCTACGAGCAGTACTTC. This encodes CAISETLPYEQYF.

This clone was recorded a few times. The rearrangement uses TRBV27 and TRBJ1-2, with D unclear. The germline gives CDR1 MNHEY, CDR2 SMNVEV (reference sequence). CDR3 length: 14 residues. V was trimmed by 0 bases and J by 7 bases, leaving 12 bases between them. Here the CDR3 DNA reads TGTGCCAGCAGTTTATCCCCTGTAGGAGCTGGCTACACCTTC. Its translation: CASSLSPVGAGYTF.

The CDR3 coding sequence is TGTGCCAGCAGTGTAGCGGGGGGCCACGATGGCTACACCTTC. Translated: CASSVAGGHDGYTF. The genes are TRBV25-1 and TRBJ1-2; D possibly corresponds to TRBD1 (6 bases). The V end lost 4 bases, the J end lost 6 bases, and 15 bases lay between the germline ends. CDR1 is MGHDK and CDR2 is SYGVNS in the germline V gene. This CDR3 has 14 residues.

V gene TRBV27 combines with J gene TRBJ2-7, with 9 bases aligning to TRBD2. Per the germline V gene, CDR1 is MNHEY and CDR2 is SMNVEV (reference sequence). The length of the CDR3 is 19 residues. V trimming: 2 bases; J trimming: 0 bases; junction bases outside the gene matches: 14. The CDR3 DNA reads TGTGCCAGCAGTTTACGGGGTAGCGGGAGCTATTCCTCCTCCTACGAGCAGTACTTC. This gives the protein CASSLRGSGSYSSSYEQYF.

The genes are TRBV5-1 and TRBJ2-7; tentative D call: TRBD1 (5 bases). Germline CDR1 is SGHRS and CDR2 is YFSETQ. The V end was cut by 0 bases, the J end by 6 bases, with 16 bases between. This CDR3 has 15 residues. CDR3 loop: CASSLAYGHIFEQYF. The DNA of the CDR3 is TGCGCCAGCAGCTTGGCCTACGGACACATCTTCGAGCAGTACTTC.

The CDR3 spells CASSPMTSGSGELFF. The CDR3 region has the DNA TGTGCCAGCAGCCCAATGACTAGCGGGAGCGGGGAGCTGTTTTTT. V is TRBV7-2 and J is TRBJ2-2, with TRBD2 matching 12 bases. The CDR3 totals 15 residues. Per germline, CDR1 SGHTA and CDR2 FQGNSA. Germline trimming cut 5 bases from V and 7 bases from J; bases unmatched to any gene: 5.